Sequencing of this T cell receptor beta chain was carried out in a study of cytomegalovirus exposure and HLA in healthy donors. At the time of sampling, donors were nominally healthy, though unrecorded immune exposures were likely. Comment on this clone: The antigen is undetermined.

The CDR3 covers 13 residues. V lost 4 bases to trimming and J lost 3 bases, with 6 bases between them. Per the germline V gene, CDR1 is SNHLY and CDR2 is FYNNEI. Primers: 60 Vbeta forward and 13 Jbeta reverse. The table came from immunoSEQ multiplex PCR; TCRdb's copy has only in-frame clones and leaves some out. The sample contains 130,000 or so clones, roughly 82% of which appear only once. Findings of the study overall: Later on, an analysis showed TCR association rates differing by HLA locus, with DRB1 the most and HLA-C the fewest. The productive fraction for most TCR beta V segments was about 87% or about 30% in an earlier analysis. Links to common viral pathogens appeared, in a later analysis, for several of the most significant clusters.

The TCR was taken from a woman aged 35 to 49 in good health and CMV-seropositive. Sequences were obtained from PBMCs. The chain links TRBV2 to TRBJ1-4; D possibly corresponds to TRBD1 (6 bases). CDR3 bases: TGTGCCAGCAGTGCAGGGGCTAATGAAAAACTGTTTTTT. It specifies CASSAGANEKLFF.